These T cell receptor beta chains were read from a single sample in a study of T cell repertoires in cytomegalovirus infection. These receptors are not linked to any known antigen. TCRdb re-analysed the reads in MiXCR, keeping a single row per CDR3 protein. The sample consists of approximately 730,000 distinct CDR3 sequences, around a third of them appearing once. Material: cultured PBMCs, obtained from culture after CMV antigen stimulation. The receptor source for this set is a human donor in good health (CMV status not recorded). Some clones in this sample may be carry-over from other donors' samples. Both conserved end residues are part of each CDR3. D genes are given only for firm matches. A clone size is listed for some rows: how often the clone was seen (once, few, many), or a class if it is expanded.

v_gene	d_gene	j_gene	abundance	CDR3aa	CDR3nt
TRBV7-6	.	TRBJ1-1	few	CASSLGQVKNTEAFF	TGTGCCAGCAGCTTAGGGCAGGTCAAGAACACTGAAGCTTTCTTT
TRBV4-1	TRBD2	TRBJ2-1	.	CATRGGLAGSNEQFF	TGCGCCACTCGGGGGGGGCTAGCGGGGTCCAATGAGCAGTTCTTC
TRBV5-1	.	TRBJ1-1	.	CASSLGGKVEWRNTEAFF	TGCGCCAGCAGCTTGGGAGGTAAGGTCGAATGGAGGAACACTGAAGCTTTCTTT
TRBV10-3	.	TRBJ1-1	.	CAINSGPMNTEAFF	TGTGCCATCAATTCAGGACCTATGAACACTGAAGCTTTCTTT
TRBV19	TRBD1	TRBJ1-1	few	CASSIGGRGYTEAFF	TGTGCCAGTAGTATTGGTGGCAGGGGGTACACTGAAGCTTTCTTT
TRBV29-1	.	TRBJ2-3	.	CSVLGYTDTQYF	TGCAGCGTTCTCGGGTACACAGATACGCAGTATTTT
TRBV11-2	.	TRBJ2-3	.	CASSPGRKQYF	TGTGCCAGCAGCCCCGGACGGAAGCAGTATTTT
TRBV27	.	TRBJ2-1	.	CASSQEEVNEQFF	TGTGCCAGCAGCCAGGAGGAAGTAAATGAGCAGTTCTTC
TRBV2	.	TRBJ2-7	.	CASSETWGVRWEQYF	TGTGCCAGCAGTGAAACGTGGGGAGTCCGATGGGAGCAGTACTTC
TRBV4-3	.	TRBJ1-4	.	CASSDPNRVFYEKLFF	TGCGCCAGCAGTGATCCAAACAGGGTTTTTTATGAAAAACTGTTTTTT
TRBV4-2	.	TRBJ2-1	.	CASSQNRDGLYNEQFF	TGTGCCAGCAGCCAAAACCGGGACGGGCTTTACAATGAGCAGTTCTTC
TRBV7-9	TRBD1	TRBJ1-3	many	CASSFWTGAGNTIYF	TGTGCCAGCAGCTTTTGGACAGGGGCTGGTAACACCATATATTTT
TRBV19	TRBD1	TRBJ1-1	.	CASSPQQGIQREAFF	TGTGCCAGTAGTCCTCAACAGGGGATACAACGTGAGGCTTTCTTT
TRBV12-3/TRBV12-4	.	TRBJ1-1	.	CASSKDTRNTEAFF	TGTGCCAGCAGCAAGGACACTCGAAACACTGAAGCTTTCTTT
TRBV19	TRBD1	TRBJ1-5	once	CAAGAGQALWPQHF	TGTGCCGCAGGGGCCGGACAGGCCCTATGGCCCCAGCATTTT
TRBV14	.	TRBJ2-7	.	CASSPLIADVKQYF	TGTGCCAGCAGCCCTCTGATAGCAGACGTGAAGCAGTACTTC
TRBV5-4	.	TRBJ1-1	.	CASSFPGDMNTEAFF	TGTGCCAGCAGCTTCCCGGGAGATATGAACACTGAAGCTTTCTTT
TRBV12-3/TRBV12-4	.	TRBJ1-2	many	CASSEKGTWIYGYTF	TGTGCCAGCAGCGAAAAGGGGACTTGGATCTATGGCTACACCTTC
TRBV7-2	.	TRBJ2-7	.	CASSPGVGGYEQYF	TGTGCCAGCAGCCCAGGAGTGGGGGGCTACGAGCAGTACTTC
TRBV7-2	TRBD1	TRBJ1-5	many	CASSRGEGAGQPQHF	TGTGCCAGCAGTCGAGGGGAGGGGGCCGGGCAGCCCCAGCATTTT
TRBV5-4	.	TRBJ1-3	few	CASSDTPTGNTIYF	TGTGCCAGCAGCGACACACCCACTGGAAACACCATATATTTT
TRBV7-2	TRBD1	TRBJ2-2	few	CASSVRQGLTGELFF	TGTGCCAGCAGCGTTCGACAGGGTTTGACCGGGGAGCTGTTTTTT
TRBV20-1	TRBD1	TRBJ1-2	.	CSAATGGAGGYTF	TGCAGTGCTGCAACAGGGGGCGCGGGAGGCTACACCTTC
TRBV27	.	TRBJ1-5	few	CASSLSAPPQPQHF	TGTGCCAGCAGTTTATCGGCCCCGCCTCAGCCCCAGCATTTT
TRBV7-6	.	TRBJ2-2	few	CASSLVARLGTNTGELFF	TGTGCCAGCAGCTTAGTCGCGAGACTAGGGACGAACACCGGGGAGCTGTTTTTT
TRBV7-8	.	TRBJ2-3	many	CASSWSTDTQYF	TGTGCCAGCAGCTGGAGCACAGATACGCAGTATTTT
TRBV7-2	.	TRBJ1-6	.	CASSQGRAHNSPLHF	TGTGCCAGCAGTCAGGGGAGGGCCCATAATTCACCCCTCCACTTT
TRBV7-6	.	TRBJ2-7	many	CASSAGGNEQYF	TGTGCCAGCAGCGCCGGGGGCAACGAGCAGTACTTC
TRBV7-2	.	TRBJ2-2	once	CASSLVMGQGKGKTGELFF	TGTGCCAGCAGCTTAGTTATGGGGCAGGGGAAGGGTAAAACCGGGGAGCTGTTTTTT
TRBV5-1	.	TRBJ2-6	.	CASSDPQGANVLTF	TGCGCCAGCAGCGACCCCCAGGGGGCCAACGTCCTGACTTTC
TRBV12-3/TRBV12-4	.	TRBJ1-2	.	CASSNRDYGYTF	TGTGCCAGCAGTAACCGGGACTATGGCTACACCTTC
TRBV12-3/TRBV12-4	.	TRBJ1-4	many	CASSRTVNEKLFF	TGTGCCAGCAGTCGGACAGTGAATGAAAAACTGTTTTTT
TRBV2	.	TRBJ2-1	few	CASSGNYNEQFF	TGTGCCAGCAGTGGAAATTACAATGAGCAGTTCTTC
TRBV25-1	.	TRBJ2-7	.	CASHHGYEQYF	TGTGCCAGCCACCATGGCTACGAGCAGTACTTC
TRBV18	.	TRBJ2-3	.	CASSPYQGSTDTQYF	TGTGCCAGCTCACCCTATCAGGGGAGCACAGATACGCAGTATTTT
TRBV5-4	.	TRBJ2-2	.	CASSLDWTVGELFF	TGTGCCAGCAGCTTGGACTGGACGGTGGGGGAGCTGTTTTTT
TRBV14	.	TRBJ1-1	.	CASSPNRLTEAFF	TGTGCCAGCAGCCCTAACAGGTTGACTGAAGCTTTCTTT
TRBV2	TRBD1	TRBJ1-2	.	CASSEIRTGEFPSF	TGTGCCAGCAGTGAAATCCGGACAGGGGAATTCCCCAGCTTC
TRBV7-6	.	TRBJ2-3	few	CASSPSTSSGTDTQYF	TGTGCCAGCAGCCCATCCACTAGTAGTGGCACAGATACGCAGTATTTT
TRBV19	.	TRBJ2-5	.	CASSEGVNRPQETQYF	TGTGCCAGTAGTGAAGGTGTGAACAGACCTCAAGAGACCCAGTACTTC
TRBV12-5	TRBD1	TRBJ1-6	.	CASAESGGSPLHF	TGTGCTAGTGCCGAGTCAGGGGGTTCACCCCTCCACTTT
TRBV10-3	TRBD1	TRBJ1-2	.	CAISEPDRGYGYTF	TGTGCCATCAGTGAACCCGACAGGGGATATGGCTACACCTTC